The clone carrying this T cell receptor (beta chain) was recorded at least ten times. What it recognizes is unknown. Arm-PCR of CDR3 regions with iRepertoire HTBI primers generated TCR beta libraries. TCRdb analysed the multiplex PCR reads with MiXCR anew, one entry per CDR3 protein. The data hold a few hundred thousand distinct CDR3 sequences, with 23% observed a single time. Time point specified: persistent/refractory GD, antithyroid drugs over 5 years with positive TRAb. The TCR library was made from RNA extracted from PBMCs. Doctors identified Graves' disease using the American Thyroid Association guidelines. The data belong to a study of regulatory T cells in long-lasting Graves disease. Study-level findings and limits: Those with persistent disease had in common more public clonotypes (about 2,700) than new patients (approximately 890).

CDR1 is DFQATT and CDR2 is SNEGSKA in the germline V gene (reference sequence). The CDR3 loop spans 16 amino acids. Trimming removed 3 bases from V and 1 base from J, with 19 bases in between. Here the sequenced sample was peripheral blood mononuclear cells (PBMCs), taken when the disease was refractory, from a patient treated with antithyroid drugs. The TCR originated in a woman aged 40 to 49 with Graves disease. The chain employs TRBV20-1 and TRBJ2-7, with TRBD1 as a possible D gene (7 bases). CDR3 nucleotide sequence: TGCAGTGCTAGCCACTACAGGGGAGGTCCTTCCTACGAGCAGTACTTC. It encodes CSASHYRGGPSYEQYF.